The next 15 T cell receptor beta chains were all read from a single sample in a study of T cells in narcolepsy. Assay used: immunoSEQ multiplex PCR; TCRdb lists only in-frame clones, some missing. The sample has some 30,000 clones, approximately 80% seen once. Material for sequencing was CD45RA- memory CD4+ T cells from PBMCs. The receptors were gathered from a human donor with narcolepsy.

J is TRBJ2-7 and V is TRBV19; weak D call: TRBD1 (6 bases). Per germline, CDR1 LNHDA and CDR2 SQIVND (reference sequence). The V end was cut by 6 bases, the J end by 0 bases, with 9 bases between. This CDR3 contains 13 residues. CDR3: CASSRDNSYEQYF. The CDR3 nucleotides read TGTGCCAGTAGCCGGGACAACTCCTACGAGCAGTACTTC.

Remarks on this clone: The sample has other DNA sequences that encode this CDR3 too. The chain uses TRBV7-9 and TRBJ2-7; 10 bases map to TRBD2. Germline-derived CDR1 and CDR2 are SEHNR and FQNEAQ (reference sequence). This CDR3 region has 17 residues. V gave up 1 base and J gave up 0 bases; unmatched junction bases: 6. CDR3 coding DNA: TGTGCCAGCAGCTTAGGTCGAGCGGGGGGGCCCTCCTACGAGCAGTACTTC. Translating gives CASSLGRAGGPSYEQYF.

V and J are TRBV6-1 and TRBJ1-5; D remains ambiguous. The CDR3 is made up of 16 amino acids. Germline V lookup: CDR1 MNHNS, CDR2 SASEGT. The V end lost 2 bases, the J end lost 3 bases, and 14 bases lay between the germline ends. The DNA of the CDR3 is TGTGCCAGCAGTGAATTCGCGGAATCTCACAATCAGCCCCAGCATTTT. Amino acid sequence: CASSEFAESHNQPQHF.

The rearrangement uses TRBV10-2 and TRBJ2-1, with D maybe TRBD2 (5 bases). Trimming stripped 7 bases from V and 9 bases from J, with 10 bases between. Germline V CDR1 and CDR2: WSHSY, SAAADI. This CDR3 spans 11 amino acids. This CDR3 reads CASTVAGEQFF. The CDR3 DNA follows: TGCGCCAGCACTGTGGCGGGTGAGCAGTTCTTC.

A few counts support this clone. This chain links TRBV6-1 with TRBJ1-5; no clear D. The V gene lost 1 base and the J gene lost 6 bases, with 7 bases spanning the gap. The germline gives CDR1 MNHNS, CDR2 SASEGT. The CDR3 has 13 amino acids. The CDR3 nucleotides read TGTGCCAGCAGTGAAGGTGTGGGTCAGCCCCAGCATTTT. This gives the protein CASSEGVGQPQHF.

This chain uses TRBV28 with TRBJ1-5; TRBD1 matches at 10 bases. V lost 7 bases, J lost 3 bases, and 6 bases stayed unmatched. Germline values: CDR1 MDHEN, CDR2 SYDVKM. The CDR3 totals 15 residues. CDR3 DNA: TGTGCCAGCAAGGTCGGGACAGGGGTCAATCAGCCCCAGCATTTT. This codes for CASKVGTGVNQPQHF.

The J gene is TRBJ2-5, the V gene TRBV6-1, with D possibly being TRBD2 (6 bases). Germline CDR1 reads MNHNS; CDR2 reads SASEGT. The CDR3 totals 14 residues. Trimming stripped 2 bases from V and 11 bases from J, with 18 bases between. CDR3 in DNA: TGTGCCAGCAGTGAAAGAGGACCCCCGGGGGAGCAGTACTTC. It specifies CASSERGPPGEQYF.

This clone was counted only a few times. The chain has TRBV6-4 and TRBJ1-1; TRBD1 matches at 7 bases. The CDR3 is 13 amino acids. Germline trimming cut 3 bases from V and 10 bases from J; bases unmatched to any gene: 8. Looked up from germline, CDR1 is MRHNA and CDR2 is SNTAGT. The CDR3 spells CASSETLQGRAFF. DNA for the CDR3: TGTGCCAGCAGTGAAACTTTACAGGGGAGAGCTTTCTTT.

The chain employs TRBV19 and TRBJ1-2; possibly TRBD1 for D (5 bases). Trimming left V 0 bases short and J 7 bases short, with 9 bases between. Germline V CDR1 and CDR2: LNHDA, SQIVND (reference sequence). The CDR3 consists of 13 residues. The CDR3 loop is CASSIDPGLGYTF. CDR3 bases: TGTGCCAGTAGTATAGATCCGGGACTTGGCTACACCTTC.

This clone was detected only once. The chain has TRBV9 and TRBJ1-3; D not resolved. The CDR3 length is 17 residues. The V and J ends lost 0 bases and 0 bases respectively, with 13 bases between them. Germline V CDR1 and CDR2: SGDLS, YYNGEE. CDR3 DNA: TGTGCCAGCAGCGTAGAGTTTGGCAGGTACTCTGGAAACACCATATATTTT. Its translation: CASSVEFGRYSGNTIYF.

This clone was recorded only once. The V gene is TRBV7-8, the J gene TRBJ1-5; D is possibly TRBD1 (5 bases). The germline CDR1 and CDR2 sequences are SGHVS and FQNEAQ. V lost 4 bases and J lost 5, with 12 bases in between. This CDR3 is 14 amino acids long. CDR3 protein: CASSSGGRDQPQHF. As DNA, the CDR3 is TGTGCCAGCAGCTCCGGGGGGAGAGATCAGCCCCAGCATTTT. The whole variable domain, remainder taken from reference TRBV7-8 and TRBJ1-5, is GAGVSQSPRYKVAKRGQDVALRCDPISGHVSLFWYQQALGQGPEFLTYFQNEAQLDKSGLPSDRFFAERPEGSVSTLKIQRTQQEDSAVYLCASSSGGRDQPQHFGDGTRLSIL.

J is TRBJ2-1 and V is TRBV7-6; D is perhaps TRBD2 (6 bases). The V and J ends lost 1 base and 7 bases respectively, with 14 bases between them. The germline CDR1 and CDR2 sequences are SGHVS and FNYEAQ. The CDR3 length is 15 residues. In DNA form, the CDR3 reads TGTGCCAGCAGCTTAGTTGGGGGGTCCCAAAATGAGCAGTTCTTC. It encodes CASSLVGGSQNEQFF.

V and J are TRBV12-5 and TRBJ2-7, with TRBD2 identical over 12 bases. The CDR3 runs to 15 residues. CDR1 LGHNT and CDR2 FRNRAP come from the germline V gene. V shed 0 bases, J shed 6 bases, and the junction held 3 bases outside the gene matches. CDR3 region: CASGLVLAGGIEQYF. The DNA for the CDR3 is TGTGCTAGTGGTTTGGTACTAGCGGGGGGTATCGAGCAGTACTTC.

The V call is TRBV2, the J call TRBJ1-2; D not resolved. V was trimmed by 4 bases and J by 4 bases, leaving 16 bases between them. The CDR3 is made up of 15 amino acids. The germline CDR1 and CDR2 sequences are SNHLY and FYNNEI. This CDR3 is CASSGLGHVSYGYTF. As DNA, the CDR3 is TGTGCCAGCAGTGGCCTAGGCCACGTTTCCTATGGCTACACCTTC.

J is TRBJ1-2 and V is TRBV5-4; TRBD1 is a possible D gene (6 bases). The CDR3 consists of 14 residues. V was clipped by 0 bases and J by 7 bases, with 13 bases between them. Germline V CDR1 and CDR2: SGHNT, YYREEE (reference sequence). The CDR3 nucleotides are TGTGCCAGCAGCTTGGACAGGGTATCAGGTGGCTACACCTTC. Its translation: CASSLDRVSGGYTF.